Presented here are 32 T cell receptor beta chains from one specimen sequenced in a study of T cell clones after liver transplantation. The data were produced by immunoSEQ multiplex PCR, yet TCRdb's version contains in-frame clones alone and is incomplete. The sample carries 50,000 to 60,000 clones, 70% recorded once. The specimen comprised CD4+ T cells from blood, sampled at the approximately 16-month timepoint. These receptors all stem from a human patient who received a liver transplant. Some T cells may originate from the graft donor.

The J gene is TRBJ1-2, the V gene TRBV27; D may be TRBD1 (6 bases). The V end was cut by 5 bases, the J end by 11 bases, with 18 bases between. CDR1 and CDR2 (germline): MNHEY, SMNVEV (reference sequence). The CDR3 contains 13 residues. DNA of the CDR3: TGTGCCAGCAGTCTGCCGGGGGGGCTAGGGTACACCTTC. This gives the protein CASSLPGGLGYTF.

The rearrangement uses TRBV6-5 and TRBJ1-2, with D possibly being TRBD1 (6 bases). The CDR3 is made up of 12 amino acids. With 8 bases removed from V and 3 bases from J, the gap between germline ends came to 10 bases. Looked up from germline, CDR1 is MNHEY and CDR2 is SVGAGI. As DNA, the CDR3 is TGTGCCAGCTCGCCAGGGGACTATGGCTACACCTTC. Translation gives CASSPGDYGYTF.

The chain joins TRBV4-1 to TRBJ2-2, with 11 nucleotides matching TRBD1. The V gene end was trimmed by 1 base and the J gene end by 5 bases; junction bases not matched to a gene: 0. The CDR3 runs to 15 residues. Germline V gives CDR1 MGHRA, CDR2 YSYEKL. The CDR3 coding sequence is TGCGCCAGCAGCCAAGGGGACAGGGGGACCGGGGAGCTGTTTTTT. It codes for CASSQGDRGTGELFF.

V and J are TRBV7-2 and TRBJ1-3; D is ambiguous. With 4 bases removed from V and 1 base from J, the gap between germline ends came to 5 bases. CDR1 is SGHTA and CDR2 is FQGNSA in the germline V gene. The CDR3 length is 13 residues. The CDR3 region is CASSSTSGNTIYF. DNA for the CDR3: TGTGCCAGCAGCTCGACGTCTGGAAACACCATATATTTT.

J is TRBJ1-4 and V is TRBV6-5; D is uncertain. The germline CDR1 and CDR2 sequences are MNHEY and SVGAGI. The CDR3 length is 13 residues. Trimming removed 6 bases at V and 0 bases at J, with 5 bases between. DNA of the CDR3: TGTGCCAGCAGGGGTGCAACTAATGAAAAACTGTTTTTT. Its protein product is CASRGATNEKLFF.

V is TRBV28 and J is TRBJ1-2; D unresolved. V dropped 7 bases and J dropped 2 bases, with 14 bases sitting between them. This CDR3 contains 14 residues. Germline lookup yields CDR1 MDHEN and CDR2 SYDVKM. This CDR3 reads CASNAPLGNYGYTF. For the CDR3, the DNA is TGTGCCAGCAACGCCCCCCTGGGGAACTATGGCTACACCTTC.

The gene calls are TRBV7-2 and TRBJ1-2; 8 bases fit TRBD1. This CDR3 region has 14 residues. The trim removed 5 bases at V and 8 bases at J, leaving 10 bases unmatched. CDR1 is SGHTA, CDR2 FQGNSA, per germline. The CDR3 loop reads CASSQMGQAAGYTF. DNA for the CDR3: TGTGCCAGCAGCCAAATGGGACAGGCGGCAGGCTACACCTTC.

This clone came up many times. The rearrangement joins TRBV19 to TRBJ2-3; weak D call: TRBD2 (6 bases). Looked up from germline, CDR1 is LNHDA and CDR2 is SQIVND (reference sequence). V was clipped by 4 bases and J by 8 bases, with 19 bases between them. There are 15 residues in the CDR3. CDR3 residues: CASSSGGTGEGTQYF. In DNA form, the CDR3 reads TGTGCCAGTAGTAGTGGCGGGACGGGTGAGGGTACGCAGTATTTT. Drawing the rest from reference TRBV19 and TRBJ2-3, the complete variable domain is DGGITQSPKYLFRKEGQNVTLSCEQNLNHDAMYWYRQDPGQGLRLIYYSQIVNDFQKGDIAEGYSVSREKKESFPLTVTSAQKNPTAFYLCASSSGGTGEGTQYFGPGTRLTVL.

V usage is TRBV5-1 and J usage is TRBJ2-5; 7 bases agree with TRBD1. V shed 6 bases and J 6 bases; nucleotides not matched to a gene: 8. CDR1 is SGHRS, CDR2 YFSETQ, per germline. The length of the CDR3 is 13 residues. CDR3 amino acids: CASTFDREKTQYF. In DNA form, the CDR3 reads TGCGCCAGCACCTTTGACAGGGAGAAGACCCAGTACTTC.

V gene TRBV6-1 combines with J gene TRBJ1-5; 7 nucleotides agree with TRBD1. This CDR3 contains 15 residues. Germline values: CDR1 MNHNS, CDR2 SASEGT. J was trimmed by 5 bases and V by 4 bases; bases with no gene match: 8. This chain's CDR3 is CASSATGRFDQPQHF. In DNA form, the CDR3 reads TGTGCCAGCAGTGCGACAGGGAGGTTCGATCAGCCCCAGCATTTT.

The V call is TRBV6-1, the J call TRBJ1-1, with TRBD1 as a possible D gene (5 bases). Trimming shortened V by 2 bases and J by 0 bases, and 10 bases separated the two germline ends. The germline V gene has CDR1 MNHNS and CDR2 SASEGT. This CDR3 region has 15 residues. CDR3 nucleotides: TGTGCCAGCAGTGAATTTGGGGGGATGAACACTGAAGCTTTCTTT. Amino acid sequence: CASSEFGGMNTEAFF.

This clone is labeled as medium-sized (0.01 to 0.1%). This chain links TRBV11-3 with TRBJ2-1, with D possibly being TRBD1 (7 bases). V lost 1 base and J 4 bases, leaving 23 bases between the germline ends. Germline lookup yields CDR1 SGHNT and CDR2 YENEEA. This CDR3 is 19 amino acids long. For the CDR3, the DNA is TGTGCCAGCAGCTTAGGCCCGCAGGGAGGCAGGGGGATTTACAATGAGCAGTTCTTC. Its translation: CASSLGPQGGRGIYNEQFF.

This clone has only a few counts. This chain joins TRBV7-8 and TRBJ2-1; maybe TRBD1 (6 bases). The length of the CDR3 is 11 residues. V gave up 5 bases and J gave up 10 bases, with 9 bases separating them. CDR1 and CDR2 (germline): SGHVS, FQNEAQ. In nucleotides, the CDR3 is TGTGCCAGCAGCACCGGGACAGAGCAGTTCTTC. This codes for CASSTGTEQFF.

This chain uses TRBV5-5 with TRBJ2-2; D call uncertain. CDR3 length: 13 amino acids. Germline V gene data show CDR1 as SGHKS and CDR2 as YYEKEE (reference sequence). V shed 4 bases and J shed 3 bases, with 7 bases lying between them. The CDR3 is CASSKRDTGELFF. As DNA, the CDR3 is TGTGCCAGCAGCAAAAGGGACACCGGGGAGCTGTTTTTT.

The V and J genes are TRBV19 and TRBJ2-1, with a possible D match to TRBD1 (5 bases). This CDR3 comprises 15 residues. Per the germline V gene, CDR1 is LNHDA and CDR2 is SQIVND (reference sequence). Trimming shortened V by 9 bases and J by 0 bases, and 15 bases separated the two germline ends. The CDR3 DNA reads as TGTGCCAGCACCTCAGACAGAAGCTCCTACAATGAGCAGTTCTTC. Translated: CASTSDRSSYNEQFF.

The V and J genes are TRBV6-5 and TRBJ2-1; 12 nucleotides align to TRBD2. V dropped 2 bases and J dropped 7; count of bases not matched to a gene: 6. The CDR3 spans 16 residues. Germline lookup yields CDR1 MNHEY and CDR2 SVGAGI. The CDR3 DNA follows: TGTGCCAGCAGTTACGCGCTAGCGGGGGGGCAGAATGAGCAGTTCTTC. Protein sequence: CASSYALAGGQNEQFF.

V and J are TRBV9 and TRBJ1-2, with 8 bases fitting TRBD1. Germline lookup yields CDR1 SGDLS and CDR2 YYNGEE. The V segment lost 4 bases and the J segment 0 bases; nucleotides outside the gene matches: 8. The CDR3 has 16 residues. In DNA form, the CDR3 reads TGTGCCAGCAGCCCCCGAACAGGGGGTTCTAACTATGGCTACACCTTC. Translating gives CASSPRTGGSNYGYTF.

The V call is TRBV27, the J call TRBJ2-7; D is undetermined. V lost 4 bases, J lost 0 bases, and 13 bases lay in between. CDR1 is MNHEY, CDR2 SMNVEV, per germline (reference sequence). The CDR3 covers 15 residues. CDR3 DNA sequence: TGTGCCAGCAGTTCCCCGGGCCTTAGCTCCTACGAGCAGTACTTC. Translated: CASSSPGLSSYEQYF.

Written as DNA, the CDR3 is TGCGCCAGCAGCCAGTCCTACAGCGGCTCGGGGGAGACCCAGTACTTC. As protein: CASSQSYSGSGETQYF. The chain combines TRBV4-3 with TRBJ2-5; perhaps TRBD2 as D (5 bases). The CDR3 is 16 amino acids. Germline V gives CDR1 LGHNA, CDR2 YSLEER. The V end lost 3 bases, the J end lost 5 bases, and 19 bases lay between the germline ends.

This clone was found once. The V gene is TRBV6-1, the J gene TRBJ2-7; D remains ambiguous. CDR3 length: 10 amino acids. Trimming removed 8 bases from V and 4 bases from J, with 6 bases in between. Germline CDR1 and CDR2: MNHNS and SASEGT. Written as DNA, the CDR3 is TGTGCCAGCGGGGATTACGAGCAGTACGTC. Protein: CASGDYEQYV.

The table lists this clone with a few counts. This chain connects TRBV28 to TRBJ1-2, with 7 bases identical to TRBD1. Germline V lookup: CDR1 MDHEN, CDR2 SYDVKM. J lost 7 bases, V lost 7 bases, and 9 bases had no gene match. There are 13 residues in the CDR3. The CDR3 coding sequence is TGTGCCAGCACCTCCGGGACAGTCGGTGGCTACACCTTC. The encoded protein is CASTSGTVGGYTF.

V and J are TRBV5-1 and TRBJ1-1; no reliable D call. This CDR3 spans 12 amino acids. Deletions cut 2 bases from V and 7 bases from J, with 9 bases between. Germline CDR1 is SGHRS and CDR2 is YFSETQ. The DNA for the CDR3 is TGCGCCAGCAGCTTTAATAGGGTTGAAGCTTTCTTT. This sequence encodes CASSFNRVEAFF. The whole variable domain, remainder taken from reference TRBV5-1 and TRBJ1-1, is KAGVTQTPRYLIKTRGQQVTLSCSPISGHRSVSWYQQTPGQGLQFLFEYFSETQRNKGNFPGRFSGRQFSNSRSEMNVSTLELGDSALYLCASSFNRVEAFFGQGTRLTVV.

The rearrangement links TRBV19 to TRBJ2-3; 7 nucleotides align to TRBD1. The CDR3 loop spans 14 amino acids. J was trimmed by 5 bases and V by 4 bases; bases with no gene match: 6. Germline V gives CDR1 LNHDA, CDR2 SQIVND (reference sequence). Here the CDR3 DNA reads TGTGCCAGTAGTACTACCGGGACAGAAGATACGCAGTATTTT. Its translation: CASSTTGTEDTQYF.

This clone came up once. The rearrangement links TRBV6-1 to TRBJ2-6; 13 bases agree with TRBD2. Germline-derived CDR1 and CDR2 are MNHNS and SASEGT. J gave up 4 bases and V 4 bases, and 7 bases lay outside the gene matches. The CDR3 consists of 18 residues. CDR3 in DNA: TGTGCCAGCAGTGTCCCGACTAGCGGGAGGAGAGGGGCCAACGTCCTGACTTTC. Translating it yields CASSVPTSGRRGANVLTF.

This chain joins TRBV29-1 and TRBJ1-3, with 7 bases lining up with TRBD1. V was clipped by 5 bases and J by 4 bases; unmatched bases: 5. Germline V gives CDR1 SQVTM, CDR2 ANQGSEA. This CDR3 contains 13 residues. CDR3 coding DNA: TGCAGCGTTACAGGGGAATCCGGAAACACCATATATTTT. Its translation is CSVTGESGNTIYF.

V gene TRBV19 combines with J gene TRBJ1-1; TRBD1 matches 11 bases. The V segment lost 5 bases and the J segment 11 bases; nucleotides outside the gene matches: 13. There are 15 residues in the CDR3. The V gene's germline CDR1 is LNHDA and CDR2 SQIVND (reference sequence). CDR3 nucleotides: TGTGCCAGTAGTGACGGGACAGGGGGATTCGGTGGGGCTTTCTTT. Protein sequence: CASSDGTGGFGGAFF.

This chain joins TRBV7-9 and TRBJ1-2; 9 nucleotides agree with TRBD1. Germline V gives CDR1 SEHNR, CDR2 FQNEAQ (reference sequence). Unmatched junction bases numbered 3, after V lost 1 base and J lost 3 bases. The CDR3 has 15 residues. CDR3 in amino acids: CASSLGGDRDYGYTF. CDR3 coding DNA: TGTGCCAGCAGCTTAGGTGGGGACAGGGACTATGGCTACACCTTC.

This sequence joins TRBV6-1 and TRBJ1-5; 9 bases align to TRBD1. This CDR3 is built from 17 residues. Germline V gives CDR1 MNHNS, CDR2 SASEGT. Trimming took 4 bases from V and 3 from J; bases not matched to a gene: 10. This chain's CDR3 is CASSAPGQGGYNQPQHF. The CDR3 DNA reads TGTGCCAGCAGTGCCCCGGGACAGGGAGGGTACAATCAGCCCCAGCATTTT.

The CDR3 sequence is CAIRPGTSTGELFF. CDR3 sequence (DNA): TGTGCCATCAGGCCCGGGACTAGCACCGGGGAGCTGTTTTTT. The chain uses TRBV10-3 and TRBJ2-2; 8 bases agree with TRBD2. This CDR3 has 14 amino acids. Germline V gives CDR1 ENHRY, CDR2 SYGVKD. Losses at the gene ends were 6 bases for V and 4 bases for J; bases not matched to a gene: 4.

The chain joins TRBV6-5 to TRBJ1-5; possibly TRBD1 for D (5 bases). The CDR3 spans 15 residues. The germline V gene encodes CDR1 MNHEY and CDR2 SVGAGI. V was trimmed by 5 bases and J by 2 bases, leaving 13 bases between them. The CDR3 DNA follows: TGTGCCAGCAGTCGTTCGGGGGGTGGCAATCAGCCCCAGCATTTT. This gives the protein CASSRSGGGNQPQHF.

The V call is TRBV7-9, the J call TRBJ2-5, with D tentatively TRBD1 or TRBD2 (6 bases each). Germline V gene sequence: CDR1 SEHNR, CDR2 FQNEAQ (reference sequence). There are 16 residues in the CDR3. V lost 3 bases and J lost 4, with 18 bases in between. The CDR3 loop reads CASSFIGGATGETQYF. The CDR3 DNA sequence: TGTGCCAGCAGCTTCATCGGGGGCGCCACGGGAGAGACCCAGTACTTC.

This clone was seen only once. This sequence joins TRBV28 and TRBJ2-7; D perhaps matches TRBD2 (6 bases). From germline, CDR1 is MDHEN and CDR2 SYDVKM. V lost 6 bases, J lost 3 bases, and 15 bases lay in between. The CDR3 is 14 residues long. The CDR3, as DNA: TGTGCCAGCAGCCGTTATGCCGGGGGCTACGAGCAGTACTTC. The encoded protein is CASSRYAGGYEQYF.